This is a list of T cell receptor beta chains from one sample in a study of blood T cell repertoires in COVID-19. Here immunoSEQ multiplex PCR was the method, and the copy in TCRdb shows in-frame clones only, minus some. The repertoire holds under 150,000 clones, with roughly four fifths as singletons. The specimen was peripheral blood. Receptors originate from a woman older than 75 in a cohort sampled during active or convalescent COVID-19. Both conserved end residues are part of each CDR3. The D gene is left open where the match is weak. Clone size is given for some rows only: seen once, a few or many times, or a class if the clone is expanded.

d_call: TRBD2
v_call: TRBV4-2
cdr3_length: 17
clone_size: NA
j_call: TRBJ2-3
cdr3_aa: CASSQDPLSGGVDTQYF
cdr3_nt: TGTGCCAGCAGCCAAGACCCTCTTAGCGGGGGGGTAGATACGCAGTATTTT

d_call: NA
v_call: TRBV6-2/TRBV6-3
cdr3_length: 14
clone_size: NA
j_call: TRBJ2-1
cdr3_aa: CASSQGLPYNEQFF
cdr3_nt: TGTGCCAGCAGCCAGGGACTTCCCTACAATGAGCAGTTCTTC

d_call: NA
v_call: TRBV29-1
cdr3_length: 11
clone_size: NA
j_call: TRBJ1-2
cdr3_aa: CSGYTNYGYTF
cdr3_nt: TGCAGCGGGTACACTAACTATGGCTACACCTTC

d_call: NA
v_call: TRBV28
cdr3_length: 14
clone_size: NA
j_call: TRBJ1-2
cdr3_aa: CASRTSQGNYGYTF
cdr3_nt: TGTGCCAGCAGAACGAGTCAGGGAAACTATGGCTACACCTTC

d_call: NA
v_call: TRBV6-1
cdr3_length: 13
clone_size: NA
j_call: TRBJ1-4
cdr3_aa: CASSDPPREKLFF
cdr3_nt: TGTGCCAGCAGTGACCCCCCGAGGGAAAAACTGTTTTTT

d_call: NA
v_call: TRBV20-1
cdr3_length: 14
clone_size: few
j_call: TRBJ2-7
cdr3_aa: CSASSKSRGHEQYF
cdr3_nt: TGCAGTGCTAGTTCAAAGTCCAGGGGTCACGAGCAGTACTTC

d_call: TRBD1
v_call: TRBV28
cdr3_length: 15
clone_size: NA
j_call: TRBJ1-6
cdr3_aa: CASSLTGGRNSPLHF
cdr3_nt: TGTGCCAGCAGTTTAACAGGGGGAAGGAATTCACCCCTCCACTTT

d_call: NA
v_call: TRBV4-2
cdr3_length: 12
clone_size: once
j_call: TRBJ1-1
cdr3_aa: CASSSGSPEAFF
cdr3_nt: TGTGCCAGCAGCTCGGGGTCCCCTGAAGCTTTCTTT

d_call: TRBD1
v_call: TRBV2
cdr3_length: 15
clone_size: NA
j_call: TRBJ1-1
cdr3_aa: CASSGQGALNTEAFF
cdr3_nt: TGTGCCAGCAGTGGACAGGGGGCTCTGAACACTGAAGCTTTCTTT

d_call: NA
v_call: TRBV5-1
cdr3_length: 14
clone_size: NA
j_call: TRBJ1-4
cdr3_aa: CASREGSTNEKLFF
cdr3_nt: TGCGCCAGCAGAGAGGGCAGCACTAATGAAAAACTGTTTTTT

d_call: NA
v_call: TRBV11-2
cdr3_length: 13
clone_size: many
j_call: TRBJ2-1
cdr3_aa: CASSLDYANEQFF
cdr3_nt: TGTGCCAGCAGCTTAGATTACGCGAATGAGCAGTTCTTC

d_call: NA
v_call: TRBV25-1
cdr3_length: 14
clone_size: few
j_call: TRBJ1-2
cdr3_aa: CASSEMGWAYGYTF
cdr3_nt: TGTGCCAGCAGTGAAATGGGTTGGGCCTATGGCTACACCTTC

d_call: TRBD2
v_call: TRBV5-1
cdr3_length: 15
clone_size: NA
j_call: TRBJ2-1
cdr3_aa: CASSFLAGADNEQFF
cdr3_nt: TGCGCCAGCAGCTTTTTAGCGGGGGCAGACAATGAGCAGTTCTTC

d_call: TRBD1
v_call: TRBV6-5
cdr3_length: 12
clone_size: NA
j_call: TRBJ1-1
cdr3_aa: CASRETGTEAFF
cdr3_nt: TGTGCCAGCAGAGAGACAGGGACTGAAGCTTTCTTT

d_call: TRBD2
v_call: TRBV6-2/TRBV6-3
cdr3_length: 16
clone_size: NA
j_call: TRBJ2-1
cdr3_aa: CASSRLAGGIYNEQFF
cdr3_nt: TGTGCCAGCAGTAGACTAGCGGGGGGTATATACAATGAGCAGTTCTTC

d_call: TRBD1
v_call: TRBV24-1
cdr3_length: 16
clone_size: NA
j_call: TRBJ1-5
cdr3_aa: CATSDRDRGWDQPQHF
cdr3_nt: TGTGCCACCAGTGACCGAGACAGGGGCTGGGATCAGCCCCAGCATTTT

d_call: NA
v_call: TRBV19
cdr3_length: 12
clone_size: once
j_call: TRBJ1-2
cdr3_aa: CASSSPGYGYTF
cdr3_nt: TGTGCCAGTAGCTCCCCGGGCTATGGCTACACCTTC

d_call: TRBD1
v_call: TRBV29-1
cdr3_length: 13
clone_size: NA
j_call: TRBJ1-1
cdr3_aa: CSAQGAPGTEAFF
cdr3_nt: TGCAGCGCACAGGGGGCCCCGGGGACTGAAGCTTTCTTT

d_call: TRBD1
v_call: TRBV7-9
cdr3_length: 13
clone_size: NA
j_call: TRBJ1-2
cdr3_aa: CASQGGRNYGYTF
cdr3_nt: TGTGCCAGCCAGGGGGGCCGAAACTATGGCTACACCTTC

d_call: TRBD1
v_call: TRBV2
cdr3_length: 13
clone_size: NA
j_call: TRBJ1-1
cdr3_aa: CASRGQWNTEAFF
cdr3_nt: TGTGCCAGCAGGGGACAGTGGAACACTGAAGCTTTCTTT

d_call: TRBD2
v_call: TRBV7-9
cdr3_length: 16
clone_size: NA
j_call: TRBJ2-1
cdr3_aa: CASRYKAGGPYNEQFF
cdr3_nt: TGTGCCAGCAGGTATAAAGCGGGGGGGCCTTACAATGAGCAGTTCTTC

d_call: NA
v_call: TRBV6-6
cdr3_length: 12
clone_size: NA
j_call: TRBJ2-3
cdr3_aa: CAAGPKRDTQYF
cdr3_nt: TGTGCCGCGGGGCCGAAGCGTGATACGCAGTATTTT

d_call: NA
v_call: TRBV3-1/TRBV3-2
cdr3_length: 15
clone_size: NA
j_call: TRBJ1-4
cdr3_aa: CASSSHLRTNEKLFF
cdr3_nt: TGTGCCAGCAGCTCCCACCTTAGAACTAATGAAAAACTGTTTTTT

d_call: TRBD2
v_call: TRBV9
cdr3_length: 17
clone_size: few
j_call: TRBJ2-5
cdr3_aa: CASSAGLGLAVQETQYF
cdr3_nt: TGTGCCAGCAGCGCGGGCCTGGGACTAGCGGTCCAAGAGACCCAGTACTTC

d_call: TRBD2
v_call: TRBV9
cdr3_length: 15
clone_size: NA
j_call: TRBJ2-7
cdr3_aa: CASSVDSGGVLEQYF
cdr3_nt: TGTGCCAGCAGCGTAGACAGCGGGGGGGTCCTCGAGCAGTACTTC

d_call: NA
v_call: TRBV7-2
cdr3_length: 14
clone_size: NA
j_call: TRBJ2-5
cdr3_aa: CASSLVGLIETQYF
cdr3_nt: TGTGCCAGCAGCTTAGTCGGTCTGATAGAGACCCAGTACTTC

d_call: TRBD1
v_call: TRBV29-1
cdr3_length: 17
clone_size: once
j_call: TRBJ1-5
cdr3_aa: CSASGTGASNSNQPQHF
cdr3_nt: TGCAGCGCCTCCGGGACAGGGGCGAGTAATAGCAATCAGCCCCAGCATTTT

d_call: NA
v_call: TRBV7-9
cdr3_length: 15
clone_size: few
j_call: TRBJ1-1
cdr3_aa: CASSPRRGGNTEAFF
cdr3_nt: TGTGCCAGCAGCCCCCGGAGGGGTGGGAACACTGAAGCTTTCTTT

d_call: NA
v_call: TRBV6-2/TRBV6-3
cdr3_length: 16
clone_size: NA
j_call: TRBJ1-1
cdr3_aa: CASSYPHQTMNTEAFF
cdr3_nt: TGTGCCAGCAGTTACCCCCACCAGACTATGAACACTGAAGCTTTCTTT

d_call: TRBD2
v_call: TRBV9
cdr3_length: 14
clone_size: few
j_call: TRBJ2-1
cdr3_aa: CASSATLVGGEQFF
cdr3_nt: TGTGCCAGCAGCGCTACCTTAGTGGGGGGGGAGCAGTTCTTC

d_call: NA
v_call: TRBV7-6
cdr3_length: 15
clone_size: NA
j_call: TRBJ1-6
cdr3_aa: CASSLARGGNSPLHF
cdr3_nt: TGTGCCAGCAGCTTAGCCCGAGGTGGCAATTCACCCCTCCACTTT

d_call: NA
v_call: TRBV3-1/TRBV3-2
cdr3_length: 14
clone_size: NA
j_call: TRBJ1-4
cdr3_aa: CASSQVRGRGKLFF
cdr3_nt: TGTGCCAGCAGCCAAGTTCGAGGGCGGGGAAAACTGTTTTTT

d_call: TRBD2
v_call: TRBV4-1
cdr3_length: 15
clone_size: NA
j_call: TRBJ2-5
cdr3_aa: CASSHLWGGQETQYF
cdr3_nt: TGCGCCAGCAGCCATTTGTGGGGGGGGCAAGAGACCCAGTACTTC

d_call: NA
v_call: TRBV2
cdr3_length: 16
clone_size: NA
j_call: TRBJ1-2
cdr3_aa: CASRFAAVRANYGYTF
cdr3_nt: TGTGCCAGCAGATTCGCGGCGGTCAGAGCTAACTATGGCTACACCTTC

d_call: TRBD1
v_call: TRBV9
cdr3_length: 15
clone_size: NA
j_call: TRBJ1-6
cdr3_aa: CASSVSDRGNSPLHF
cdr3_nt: TGTGCCAGCAGCGTAAGCGACAGGGGAAATTCACCCCTCCACTTT

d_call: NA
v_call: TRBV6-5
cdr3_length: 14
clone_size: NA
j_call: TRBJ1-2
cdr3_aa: CASSYSGGRYGYTF
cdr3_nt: TGTGCCAGCAGTTACTCAGGGGGAAGATATGGCTACACCTTC

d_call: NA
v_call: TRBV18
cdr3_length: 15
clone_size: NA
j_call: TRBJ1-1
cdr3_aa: CASSPRRESRTEAFF
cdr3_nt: TGTGCCAGCTCACCACGACGGGAGTCGCGTACTGAAGCTTTCTTT